Below, one T cell receptor (beta chain) is given with its context. The target antigen is unknown. The germline V gene has CDR1 SGHVS and CDR2 FNYEAQ. The CDR3 contains 18 residues. J gave up 5 bases and V 5 bases, and 21 bases lay outside the gene matches. The record originates from a study of shared clonotypes between healthy human individuals. TCRdb's table, derived via immunoSEQ multiplex PCR, lists solely in-frame clones and lacks some. The sample shows 2 million to 3 million clones, 85% to 95% of them seen only once. Study-level findings and limits: Non-shared clonotypes showed lower generation probabilities than clonotypes common to all four donors.

The sample was naive CD4+ T cells sorted from blood. The subset denotes: CD45RA+ positively selected. The TCR sequence derives from a man between 18 and 35 years old in good health. The chain links TRBV7-6 to TRBJ2-7; 7 bases are a match to TRBD1. CDR3 in DNA: TGTGCCAGCAGCCCATATTCAGGGGGACGACCTCCGGCCCACGAGCAGTACTTC. This sequence encodes CASSPYSGGRPPAHEQYF. Full variable domain (missing parts from reference TRBV7-6 and TRBJ2-7): GAGVSQSPRYKVTKRGQDVALRCDPISGHVSLYWYRQALGQGPEFLTYFNYEAQQDKSGLPNDRFSAERPEGSISTLTIQRTEQRDSAMYRCASSPYSGGRPPAHEQYFGPGTRLTVT.